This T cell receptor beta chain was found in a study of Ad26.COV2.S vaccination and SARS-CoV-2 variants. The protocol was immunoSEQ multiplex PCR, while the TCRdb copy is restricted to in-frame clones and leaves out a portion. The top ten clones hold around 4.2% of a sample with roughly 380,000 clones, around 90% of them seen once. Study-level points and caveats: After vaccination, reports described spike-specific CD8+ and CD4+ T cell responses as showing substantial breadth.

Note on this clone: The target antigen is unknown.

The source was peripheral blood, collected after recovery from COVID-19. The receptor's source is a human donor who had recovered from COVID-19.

Written as DNA, the CDR3 is TGTGCCATCAGTGACCAAGAGACCCAGTACTTC. This encodes CAISDQETQYF. The chain is built from TRBV10-3 and TRBJ2-5; D ambiguous. The CDR3 consists of 11 residues. The V gene's germline CDR1 is ENHRY and CDR2 SYGVKD. Trimming removed 3 bases from V and 1 base from J, with 0 bases in between.